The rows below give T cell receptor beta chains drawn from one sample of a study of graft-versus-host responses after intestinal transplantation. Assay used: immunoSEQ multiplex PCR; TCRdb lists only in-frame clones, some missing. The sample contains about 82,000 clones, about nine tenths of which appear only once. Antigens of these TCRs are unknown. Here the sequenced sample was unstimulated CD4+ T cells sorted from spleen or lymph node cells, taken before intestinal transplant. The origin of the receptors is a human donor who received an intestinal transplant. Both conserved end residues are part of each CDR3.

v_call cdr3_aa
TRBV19 CASSIGPPGGVGYNEQFF
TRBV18 CASSPFLSGGITDTQYF
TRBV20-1 CSARSGGKQYF
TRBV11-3 CASSQGASSYNEQFF
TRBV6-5 CASSRQGPAGYEQYF
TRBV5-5 CATKTGGDSPLHF
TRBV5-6 CASSSWAVRYTDTQYF
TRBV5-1 CASSPSRLAGAPENLEQYF
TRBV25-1 CASSGRGDYEQYF
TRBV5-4 CASSDKASGQGAFYGYTF
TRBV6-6 CASSYESGPSREQYF
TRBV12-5 CASGLRDLNTEAFF
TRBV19 CASSMGGEKLFF
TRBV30 CAWNFDRGKLFF
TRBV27 CASSPTGAGELFF
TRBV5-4 CASSSGGYGKSNTGELFF
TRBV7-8 CASSLGHRGYEQYF
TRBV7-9 CASSLSTYEQYF
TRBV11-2 CASSLRAGGNQPQHF
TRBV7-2 CASSSEFGPQHF
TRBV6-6 CASTIRQGADNQPQHF
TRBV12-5 CASGGATGNTEAFF
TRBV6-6 CATKRGPENEQFF
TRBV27 CASSFLGTGEYRGYTF
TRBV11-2 CASSQARQGREQYF
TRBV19 CASSRGQNNYGYTF
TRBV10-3 CAISGGSESEYNEQFF
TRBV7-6 CASSPLGQGIADTQYF
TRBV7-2 CASSLTGKGETQYF
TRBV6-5 CASRSTSGQSYEQYF
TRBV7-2 CASSLKAGDHSPLHF
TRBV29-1 CSARGSGGLSYEQYF
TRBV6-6 CASNRDRGFSYEQYF
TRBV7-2 CASSLAGDRGYNSPLHF
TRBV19 CASSVRAGTGPYEQYF
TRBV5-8 CASSLRGGSYNEQFF
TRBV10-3 CAATRGLTNSYNEQFF
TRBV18 CASSSLPTGDNSNQPQHF
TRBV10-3 CATGDREDNQPQHF
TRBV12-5 CASGLVAGTGGLEQYF
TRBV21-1 CASSKGDRSYWGGYTF
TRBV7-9 CASSFEINTEAFF
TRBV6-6 CASSYSPGQRTDTQYF
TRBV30 CAWRDGWGTERSYNSPLHF
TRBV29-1 CSVDLTGTGIEQYF
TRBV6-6 CASSTQGLNTEAFF
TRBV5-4 CASSLENGGPADF
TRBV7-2 CASSLAGTDTNYGYTF
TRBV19 CASRDRATEAFF
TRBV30 CAWNLGLLYEQYF
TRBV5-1 CASSPRGASTDTQYF
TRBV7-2 CASSRNPGTSGGYTDTQYF
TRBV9 CASSFQQGPYGYTF
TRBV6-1 CASSEAGLGTYEQYF
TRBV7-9 CASSLGTTGYSYEQYF
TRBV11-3 CASSINRRFMGPKDEQFF